A single count supports the clone carrying this T cell receptor beta chain. This entry is derived from a study of blood T cell repertoires in COVID-19. About the research overall: Spain, Italy and the United States supplied samples that represented acute and convalescent COVID-19. T cells, B-cell-depleted T cells, or PBMCs provided the cDNA or gDNA that served as material.

Germline values: CDR1 LNHNV, CDR2 YYDKDF (reference sequence). The CDR3 covers 13 residues. V was pared by 5 bases and J by 4 bases, with 11 bases between. Original handling: Amplification from reference gene primers served as the basis for estimated nucleated cell counts. The method was immunoSEQ multiplex PCR; TCRdb's version includes in-frame clones alone and lacks a portion of them. V, J and clone size reflect that table, while D and trimming were determined from the DNA. The sample comprises about 91,000 clones, around 75% of which are singletons, and approximately 25% rests with the top ten. Input material: peripheral blood. The V and J genes are TRBV15 and TRBJ1-2, with D maybe TRBD1 (6 bases). This receptor was obtained from a man between 65 and 85 years old with acute or convalescent COVID-19. The CDR3 protein is CATSPGQSYGYTF. The CDR3 DNA sequence: TGTGCCACCAGCCCTGGACAGTCCTATGGCTACACCTTC.